This T cell receptor (beta chain) was documented in a study of beta chain features in type 1 diabetes. The study, taken as a whole, reports: All four CD4+ subsets from Type 1 diabetes patients carried moderately but significantly shorter TCRB CDR3s.

CDR3 length equals 15 residues. The V gene's germline CDR1 is SGHVS and CDR2 FQNEAQ. The germline V and J ends were trimmed by 7 bases and 1 base, with 16 bases remaining between them. This clone has only a few counts. What it recognizes is unknown. The whole isolated RNA underwent reverse transcription, so sequencing captured expressed TCRB transcripts. Sequencing was performed with immunoSEQ multiplex PCR; in TCRdb, only in-frame clones are kept and a portion is missing. The sample includes around 710,000 clones, around an eighth of them seen just once. The source is a man aged 25 to 45 with type 1 diabetes. The rearrangement uses TRBV7-8 and TRBJ1-1; D not certain. The specimen sequenced was naive CD4+ T cells from blood. The CDR3 protein is CASNIPEAGNTEAFF. The CDR3 coding sequence is TGTGCCAGCAACATTCCCGAGGCGGGGAACACTGAAGCTTTCTTT.